This entry is about one T cell receptor (beta chain). This clonotype was detected ten times or more. Its specific antigen is unknown. No base quality information exists; no much larger clone differs at one position. TCR cDNA was synthesized by 5'RACE template switching, through which a universal primer site and unique molecular identifiers were introduced. Priming of cDNA synthesis was performed from both the TCR alpha and TCR beta constant segments. Libraries were amplified in two PCR steps, with sample barcodes and sequencing adapters added in the second step. Sequencing of libraries was done on Illumina HiSeq 2500 (2x100 bp) or NovaSeq (2x150 bp). Turning to the authors' computational methods: Reads were demultiplexed and collapsed into UMI consensus sequences with MIGEC, and V(D)J alignment was performed with MiXCR. Vaccine-responding clonotypes were defined with edgeR using replicate PBMC samples, requiring FDR below 0.01 and a log2 fold change above 5 up to day 15. Each bulk clonotype received a CD4 or CD8 identity based on whether the sequenced CD4 or CD8 repertoire contained that clonotype at higher abundance. TCRdb cleaned the public reads at Q25 with fastp, built clones with MiXCR and kept in-frame beta chains. Merged by CDR3 protein, the rows form single entries marked with the most common genes and DNA. TCRdb's processing, not the authors', yielded these V and J calls. The sample yields hundreds of thousands of distinct CDR3 sequences; around 10% were counted once. The ten largest clones take up roughly 18% of the sample.

What the treatment or condition label conveys for this sample: live attenuated yellow fever vaccine strain. At each blood-draw timepoint, two biological replicates of bulk PBMCs were obtained. A standard Ficoll-Paque protocol was used to isolate PBMCs from peripheral blood. TriZol was used to extract RNA from bulk PBMCs, CD4 and CD8 fractions, and dextramer-positive and dextramer-negative fractions. This sample was included in a study of T cells after yellow fever vaccination (dated by TCRdb to about 2019). A note on the overall study: The SMART-Seq v4 Ultra Low Input RNA kit was used to prepare libraries from fractions with low cell numbers. To follow T-cell clones before and after primary and booster YFV17D yellow fever vaccination, bulk TCR alpha and beta repertoires were sequenced over time. Two healthy male donors made up the cohort, one aged 18 to 30 years and the other aged 30 to 40 years. Blood was collected at multiple timepoints before and after primary and secondary immunization, and bulk PBMC replicates and cell subsets were isolated.

The germline V gene (reference sequence) yields LGHDT for CDR1 and YNNKEL for CDR2. A distance of 10 bases separates the germline ends of V and J, which lose 4 bases and 0 bases respectively. The CDR3 measures 15 amino acids from cysteine to phenylalanine. The DNA shown is the 45-base CDR3, in frame from base 1. General conclusions and limits of the study: After the booster, most of the clones that had expanded following primary vaccination were detected again (approximately 95% of CD4 and roughly 90% of CD8), which suggests that memory was broadly maintained. Computational filtering was needed because FACS-sorted repertoires could contain abundant contaminating clonotypes from the bulk population. Compared with the primary T-cell response, the secondary T-cell response was weaker but faster, peaking on day 5 rather than day 15. A small fraction of clonotypes appeared in both the CD4 and CD8 compartments, likely as a result of convergent recombination. Because the study included only a couple of donors, the extent to which the findings can be generalized is limited.

The sample was PBMCs, taken on the day of the first yellow fever vaccination. The chain employs TRBV3-1 and TRBJ2-1, with no reliable assignment of the D segment. This receptor was obtained from a man younger than 35 who received the YFV17D yellow fever vaccine. The nucleotides read TGTGCCAGCAGCCCGGTGCAAGACTCCTACAATGAGCAGTTCTTC. Its translation reads: CASSPVQDSYNEQFF.